This paragraph reports one T cell receptor (beta chain). This sample is part of a study of control samples from healthy donors and cancer patients. Sequenced by immunoSEQ multiplex PCR; TCRdb stores in-frame clones only, minus some. The table has about 100,000 clones, less than 90% seen once. V was shortened by 4 bases and J by 7 bases, with 9 bases between the two germline ends. The CDR3 extends over 12 amino acids. CDR1 is SGHRS and CDR2 is YFSETQ in the germline V gene. The clonotype was recovered from a woman between 45 and 60 years old in good health. Sample: blood. The chain has TRBV5-1 and TRBJ1-3; no clear D gene. The CDR3 region has the DNA TGCGCCAGCAGCGGCCTCGGGAACACCATATATTTT. It is translated as CASSGLGNTIYF.